This TCR beta chain was captured in a study of cytomegalovirus exposure and HLA in healthy donors. PCR primers comprised 60 Vbeta and 13 Jbeta primers. The data were produced by immunoSEQ multiplex PCR, yet TCRdb's version contains in-frame clones alone and is incomplete. The repertoire includes approximately 100,000 clones, roughly 80% of them detected once, and roughly 2.7% sits in the top ten. The germline CDR1 and CDR2 sequences are SSHAT and FNYEAQ (reference sequence). The CDR3 is 16 residues long. Turning to this clone: Germline and junction disagree at one end, which may indicate a read error.

The chain carries TRBV7-7 and TRBJ2-1, with TRBD2 matching over 12 bases. The receptor was derived from a female donor in good health and CMV-seronegative. Source material: PBMCs. CDR3 in amino acids: CASSPKLAGGRHEQFF. The CDR3 DNA reads TGTGCTAGCAGCCCAAAACTAGCGGGGGGCCGGCATGAGCAGTTCTTC.